The T cell receptor (beta chain) under discussion was sequenced for a study of Graves' ophthalmopathy and Graves' hyperthyroidism. Study at large: Peripheral blood sampling occurred at initial diagnosis, before any treatment. Study-wide results and caveats: Forecasting of ophthalmopathy progression by the model achieved around 68% sensitivity and around 72% specificity.

Researchers classed hyperthyroidism as stable given no ophthalmopathy within 18 months of follow-up. RNA transcripts were the source from which TCR beta CDR3 regions were amplified. The library came from an HTBI-primed first-round RT-PCR and a second-round multiplex PCR. TCRdb redid the calling of the multiplex PCR reads with MiXCR, one entry per CDR3 protein. The sample has about 620,000 distinct CDR3 sequences; 22% are singletons. This clonotype has a count of ten or more. Antigen specificity is unknown. The CDR3 is made up of 15 amino acids. Trimming took off 5 bases at V and 5 bases at J, with 18 bases between the two ends. Germline V gene data show CDR1 as DFQATT and CDR2 as SNEGSKA (reference sequence).

This chain links TRBV20-1 with TRBJ2-2, with D tentatively TRBD2 (6 bases). This clonotype originated in a woman aged 18-29 years with stable Graves' hyperthyroidism. Some clones in this sample may be carry-over from other donors' samples. Sequenced material: peripheral blood. The CDR3 loop is CSAARGGKGTGELFF. CDR3 coding DNA: TGCAGTGCTGCCCGGGGCGGGAAAGGGACCGGGGAGCTGTTTTTT.